This T cell receptor (beta chain) comes out of a study of post-analysis software for immune sequencing data. Study-level results: Samples from a shared batch, those prepared together, strongly co-clustered by F measure. Among four or five TRBV segments more frequent in patients than controls were TRBV5-6, TRBV5-1 and TRBV20-1. Controls' normalized Chao1 diversity significantly exceeded that of multiple sclerosis patients.

Remarks on this clonotype: Its antigen is as yet unknown.

The germline V and J ends were trimmed by 5 bases and 6 bases, with 19 bases remaining between them. The CDR3 totals 15 residues. cDNA libraries for TCR beta contained unique molecular identifiers. Input amounts of 1 to 10 million T cells were used. These gave about 500,000 cDNA molecules, so each molecule approximated one T cell. TCRdb recomputed calls from the PCR reads with MiXCR, one row per CDR3 protein. The sample holds over 700,000 distinct CDR3 sequences; 30% are singletons and the top ten take roughly 0.57%. The sample consisted of blood. The chain combines TRBV12-3 or TRBV12-4 with TRBJ1-2; a weak D match, TRBD1 (6 bases). This clonotype was obtained from a girl aged 5 to 17 with multiple sclerosis. In DNA, the CDR3 is TGTGCCAGCAGTGATAGGGGGAGGGATTGGAATGGCTACACCTTC. Encoded protein: CASSDRGRDWNGYTF.